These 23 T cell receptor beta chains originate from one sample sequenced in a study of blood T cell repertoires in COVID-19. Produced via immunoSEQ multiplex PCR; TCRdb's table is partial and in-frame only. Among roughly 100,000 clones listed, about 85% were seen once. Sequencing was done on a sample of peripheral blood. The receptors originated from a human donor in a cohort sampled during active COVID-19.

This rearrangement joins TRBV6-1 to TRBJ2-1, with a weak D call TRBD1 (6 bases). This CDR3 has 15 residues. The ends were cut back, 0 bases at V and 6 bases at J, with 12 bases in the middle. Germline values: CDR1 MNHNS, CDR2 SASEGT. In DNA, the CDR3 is TGTGCCAGCAGTGAAGCTGACAGGTTGGCCAATGAGCAGTTCTTC. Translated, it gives CASSEADRLANEQFF.

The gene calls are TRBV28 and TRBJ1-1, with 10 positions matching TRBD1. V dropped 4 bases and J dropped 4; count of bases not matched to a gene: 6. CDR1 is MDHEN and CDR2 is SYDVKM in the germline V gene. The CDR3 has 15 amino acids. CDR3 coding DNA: TGTGCCAGCAGTTCGGGGACAGGGGCGGGCACTGAAGCTTTCTTT. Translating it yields CASSSGTGAGTEAFF.

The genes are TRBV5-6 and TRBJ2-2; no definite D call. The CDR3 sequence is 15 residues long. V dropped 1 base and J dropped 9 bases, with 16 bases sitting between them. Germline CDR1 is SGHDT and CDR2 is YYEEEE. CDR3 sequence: CASSLSSLPGRELFF. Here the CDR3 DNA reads TGTGCCAGCAGCTTGAGTAGCCTCCCTGGCCGGGAGCTGTTTTTT.

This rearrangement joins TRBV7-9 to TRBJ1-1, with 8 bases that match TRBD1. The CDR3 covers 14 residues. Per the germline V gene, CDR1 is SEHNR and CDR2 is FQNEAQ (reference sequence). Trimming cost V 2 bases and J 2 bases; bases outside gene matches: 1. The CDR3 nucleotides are TGTGCCAGCAGCTTACAGGGGGCCAACACTGAAGCTTTCTTT. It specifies CASSLQGANTEAFF.

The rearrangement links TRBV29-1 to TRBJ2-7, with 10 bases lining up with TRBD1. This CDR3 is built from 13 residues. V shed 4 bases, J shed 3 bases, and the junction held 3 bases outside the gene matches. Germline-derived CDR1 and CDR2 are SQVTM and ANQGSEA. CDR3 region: CSVVGTGDYEQYF. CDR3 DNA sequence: TGCAGCGTTGTGGGGACAGGGGACTACGAGCAGTACTTC.

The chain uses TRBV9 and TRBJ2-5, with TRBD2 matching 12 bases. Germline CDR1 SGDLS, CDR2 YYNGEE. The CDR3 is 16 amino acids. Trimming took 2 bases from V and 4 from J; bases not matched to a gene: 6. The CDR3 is CASSVIASGGAETQYF. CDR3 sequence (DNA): TGTGCCAGCAGCGTTATCGCTAGCGGGGGGGCAGAGACCCAGTACTTC.

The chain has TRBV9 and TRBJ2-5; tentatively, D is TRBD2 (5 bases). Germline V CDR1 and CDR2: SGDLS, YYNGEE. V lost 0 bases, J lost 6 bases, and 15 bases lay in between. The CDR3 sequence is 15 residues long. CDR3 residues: CASSVEVASTKTQYF. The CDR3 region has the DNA TGTGCCAGCAGCGTAGAGGTGGCTAGCACGAAGACCCAGTACTTC.

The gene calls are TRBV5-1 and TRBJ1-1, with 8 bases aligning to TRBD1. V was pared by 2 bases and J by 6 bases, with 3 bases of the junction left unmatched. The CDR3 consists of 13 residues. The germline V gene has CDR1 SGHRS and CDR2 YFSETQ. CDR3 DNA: TGCGCCAGCAGCTTTCAGGGGGCCTCTGAAGCTTTCTTT. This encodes CASSFQGASEAFF.

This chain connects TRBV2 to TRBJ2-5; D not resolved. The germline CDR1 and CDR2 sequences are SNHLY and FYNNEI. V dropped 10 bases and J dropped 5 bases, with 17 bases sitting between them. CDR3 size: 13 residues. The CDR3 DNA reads TGTGCCACTACCACGGGTAGTTGGGAGACCCAGTACTTC. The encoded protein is CATTTGSWETQYF.

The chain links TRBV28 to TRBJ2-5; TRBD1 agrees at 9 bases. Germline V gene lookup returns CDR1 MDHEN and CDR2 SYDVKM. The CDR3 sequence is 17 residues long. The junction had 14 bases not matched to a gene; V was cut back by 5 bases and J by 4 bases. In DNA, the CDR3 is TGTGCCAGCAGTCATGCTCTGGGACAGGGTATGGGAGAGACCCAGTACTTC. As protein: CASSHALGQGMGETQYF.

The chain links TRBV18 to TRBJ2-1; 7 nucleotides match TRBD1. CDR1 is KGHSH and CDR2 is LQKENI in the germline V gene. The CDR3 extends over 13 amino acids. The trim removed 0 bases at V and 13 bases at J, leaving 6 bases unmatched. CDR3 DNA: TGTGCCAGCTCACCACCGTCCAGGGGGAACCAGTTCTTC. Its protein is CASSPPSRGNQFF.

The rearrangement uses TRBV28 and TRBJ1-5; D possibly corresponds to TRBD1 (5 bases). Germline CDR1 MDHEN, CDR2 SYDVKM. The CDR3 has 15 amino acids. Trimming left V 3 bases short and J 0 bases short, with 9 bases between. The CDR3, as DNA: TGTGCCAGCAGTTTCGGGGGAATTAGCAATCAGCCCCAGCATTTT. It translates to CASSFGGISNQPQHF.

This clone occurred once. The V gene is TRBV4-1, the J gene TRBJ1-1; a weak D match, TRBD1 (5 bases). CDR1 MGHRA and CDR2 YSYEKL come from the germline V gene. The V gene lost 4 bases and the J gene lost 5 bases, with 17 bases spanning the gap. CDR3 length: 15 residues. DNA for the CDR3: TGCGCCAGCAGCCTAAGGGGCACATTGGGGACTGAAGCTTTCTTT. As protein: CASSLRGTLGTEAFF.

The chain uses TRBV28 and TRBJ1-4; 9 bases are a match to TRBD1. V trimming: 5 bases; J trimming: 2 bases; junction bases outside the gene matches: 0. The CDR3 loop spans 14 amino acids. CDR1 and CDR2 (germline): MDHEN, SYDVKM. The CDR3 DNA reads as TGTGCCAGCAGTGGGACAGGGACTAATGAAAAACTGTTTTTT. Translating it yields CASSGTGTNEKLFF.

CDR3 loop: CASSLEGGKVNTEAFF. Written as DNA, the CDR3 is TGTGCCAGCAGCTTAGAAGGGGGCAAGGTGAACACTGAAGCTTTCTTT. The chain employs TRBV7-2 and TRBJ1-1, with 7 positions matching TRBD1. The junction had 5 bases not matched to a gene; V was cut back by 1 base and J by 0 bases. Per the germline V gene, CDR1 is SGHTA and CDR2 is FQGNSA. CDR3 size: 16 residues. The full variable domain, with the rest looked up from reference TRBV7-2 and TRBJ1-1, is GAGVSQSPSNKVTEKGKDVELRCDPISGHTALYWYRQSLGQGLEFLIYFQGNSAPDKSGLPSDRFSAERTGGSVSTLTIQRTQQEDSAVYLCASSLEGGKVNTEAFFGQGTRLTVV.

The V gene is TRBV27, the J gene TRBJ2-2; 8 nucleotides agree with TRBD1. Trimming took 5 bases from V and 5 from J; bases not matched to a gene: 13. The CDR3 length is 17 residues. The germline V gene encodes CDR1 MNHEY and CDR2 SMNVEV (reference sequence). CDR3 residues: CASSLGQGWGKTGELFF. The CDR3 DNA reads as TGTGCCAGCAGTCTTGGACAGGGTTGGGGTAAAACCGGGGAGCTGTTTTTT.

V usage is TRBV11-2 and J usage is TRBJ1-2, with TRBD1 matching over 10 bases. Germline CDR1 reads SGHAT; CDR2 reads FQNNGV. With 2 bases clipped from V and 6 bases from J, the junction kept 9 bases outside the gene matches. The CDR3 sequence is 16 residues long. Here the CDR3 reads CASSLMGQGNLDGYTF. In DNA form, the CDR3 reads TGTGCCAGCAGCTTAATGGGACAGGGGAACCTTGATGGCTACACCTTC.

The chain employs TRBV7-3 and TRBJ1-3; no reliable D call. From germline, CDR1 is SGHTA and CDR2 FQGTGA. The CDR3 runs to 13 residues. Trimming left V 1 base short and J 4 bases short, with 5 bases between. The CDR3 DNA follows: TGTGCCAGCAGCTTAAGCCTAGGAAACACCATATATTTT. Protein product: CASSLSLGNTIYF.

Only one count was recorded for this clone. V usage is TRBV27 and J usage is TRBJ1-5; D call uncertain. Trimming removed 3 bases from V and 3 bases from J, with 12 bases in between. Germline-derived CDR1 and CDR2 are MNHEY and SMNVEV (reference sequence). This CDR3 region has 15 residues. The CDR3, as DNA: TGTGCCAGCAGTTTTTTGGCCCTTGCCAATCAGCCCCAGCATTTT. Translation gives CASSFLALANQPQHF.

The CDR3 loop reads CASSLAGSNEQFF. Written as DNA, the CDR3 is TGTGCCAGCTCACTGGCAGGTTCCAATGAGCAGTTCTTC. This chain joins TRBV18 and TRBJ2-1; D is unresolved. Germline-derived CDR1 and CDR2 are KGHSH and LQKENI. This CDR3 is 13 amino acids long. V dropped 4 bases and J dropped 6 bases, with 10 bases sitting between them.

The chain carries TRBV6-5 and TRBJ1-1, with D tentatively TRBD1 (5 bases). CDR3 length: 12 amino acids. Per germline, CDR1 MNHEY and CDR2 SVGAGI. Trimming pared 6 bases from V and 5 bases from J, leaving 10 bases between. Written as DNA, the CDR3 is TGTGCCAGCAGCGGGGGGTGGACTGAAGCTTTCTTT. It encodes CASSGGWTEAFF.

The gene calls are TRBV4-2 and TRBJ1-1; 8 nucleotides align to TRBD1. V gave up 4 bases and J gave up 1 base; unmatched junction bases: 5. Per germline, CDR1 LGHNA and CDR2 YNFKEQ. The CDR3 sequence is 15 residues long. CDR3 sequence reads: CASSLSGTGNTEAFF. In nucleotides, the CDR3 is TGTGCCAGCAGCCTCTCCGGGACAGGGAACACTGAAGCTTTCTTT.

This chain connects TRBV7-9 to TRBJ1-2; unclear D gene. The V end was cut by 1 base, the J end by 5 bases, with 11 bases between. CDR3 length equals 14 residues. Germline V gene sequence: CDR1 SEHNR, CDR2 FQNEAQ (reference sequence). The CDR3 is CASSLVSSHYGYTF. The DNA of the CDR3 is TGTGCCAGCAGCTTAGTGTCCAGTCATTATGGCTACACCTTC.